The present T cell receptor beta chain was sequenced within a study of technical replicates of blood from several donors. Clones were sequenced by immunoSEQ multiplex PCR, and TCRdb holds only the in-frame ones, with some missing. This repertoire shows about 70,000 clones, 90% to 95% found once; its top ten account for approximately 0.4%. Germline loops: CDR1 SGHAT, CDR2 FQNNGV. V lost 4 bases to trimming and J lost 5 bases; unmatched junction nucleotides: 5. This CDR3 comprises 14 residues. The sequencing sample was made of T cells isolated from PBMCs. V is TRBV11-2 and J is TRBJ1-2, with 9 positions matching TRBD1. This clonotype originated in a human donor in good health. CDR3 DNA sequence: TGTGCCAGCAGCTCAACAGGGGGCGGATATGGCTACACCTTC. Translated: CASSSTGGGYGYTF.